This TCR beta chain was sequenced in a study of T-cell memory formation after mild COVID-19. Study-wide findings and caveats: Cross-reactive memory appears to have joined, as suggested by some responding clones showing up in pre-infection memory.

cDNA libraries for TCR alpha and TCR beta, carrying sample barcodes and UMIs, came from 5'RACE with constant-segment primers. TCRdb re-called the 5' RACE reads through MiXCR, storing one row per CDR3 protein. The table lists around 390,000 distinct CDR3 sequences, approximately 15% of them singletons. In the case of this clonotype: The antigen remains unidentified.

Trimming took 7 bases from V and 4 from J; bases not matched to a gene: 10. Looked up from germline, CDR1 is DFQATT and CDR2 is SNEGSKA (reference sequence). The CDR3 contains 14 residues. V gene TRBV20-1 combines with J gene TRBJ2-3, with 8 bases that match TRBD2. Sequenced input: PBMCs or a T cell subset sorted from them (not recorded which). The TCR originated in a man aged 18 to 30 who had mild COVID-19 (a few samples of this study predate the infection). Cell type and time point are not known. The CDR3 coding sequence is TGCAGTGGCACGGGGGGGGGCTTTGCAGATACGCAGTATTTT. It is translated as CSGTGGGFADTQYF.